This TCR beta chain was sequenced for a study of shared clonotypes between healthy human individuals. The study's findings and limits: Only a few donors were included, so the genetic and exposure-history diversity represented was limited. Non-shared clonotypes had lower generation probabilities than clonotypes shared by all four sorted-subset donors. Large depth notwithstanding, sorted-subset sequencing proved incomplete by rarefaction. Naive CD4 clonotype sharing across a handful of donors was about 5%.

CDR1 SGHNT and CDR2 YYREEE come from the germline V gene (reference sequence). This CDR3 has 13 amino acids. V gave up 4 bases and J gave up 5 bases, with 13 bases separating them. With respect to this clone: Its matching antigen is unknown.

Naive CD8 cells were CD45RO-negative, positively selected for CCR7, excluding terminally differentiated effector memory CD45RA+ cells. Assay used: immunoSEQ multiplex PCR; TCRdb lists only in-frame clones, some missing. In the table there are roughly 2,000,000 clones, roughly 94% of which are singletons. The sequencing sample was made of naive CD8+ T cells sorted from blood. This sequence originates from a man between 18 and 35 years old in good health. This sequence joins TRBV5-4 and TRBJ2-7, with a weak D call TRBD1 (5 bases). In DNA, the CDR3 is TGTGCCAGCAGCCGTGCAGGGCCGAACGAGCAGTACTTC. Translation gives CASSRAGPNEQYF.